This note documents a single T cell receptor beta chain sequence. This sample was included in a study of cytotoxic CD8 clonotypes in ibrutinib-treated CLL. Study background: Partial responses numbered some 25 and complete responses 2; after a median approximately 70 months, about 14 stayed remitted and about 12 progressed.

The V gene end was trimmed by 3 bases and the J gene end by 7 bases; junction bases not matched to a gene: 9. This CDR3 has 15 residues. Germline V CDR1 and CDR2: LGHNA, YNFKEQ. A 1 in 200,000 to 1 in 1 million T cell depth was the sequencing target. This table comes from immunoSEQ multiplex PCR, and its TCRdb copy is limited to in-frame clones, with some not included. Counted here are some 29,000 clones, 62% occurring once; the ten biggest clones make up 12% to 15%. This sample comprised PBMCs, obtained before ibrutinib treatment. The chain uses TRBV4-2 and TRBJ1-2; 9 bases align to TRBD1. The TCR originated in a human donor with chronic lymphocytic leukemia. The CDR3 sequence is CASSHSSGQGGGYTF. The CDR3 nucleotides are TGTGCCAGCAGCCATTCCTCGGGACAGGGAGGTGGCTACACCTTC.